Following are 26 T cell receptor beta chains from one sample sequenced in a study of regulatory T cells in long-lasting Graves disease (dated by TCRdb to the early 2020s). In light of the paper, this sample's time point label describes: persistent/refractory GD, antithyroid drugs over 5 years with positive TRAb. RNA was extracted from PBMCs in TRIzol for both TCR sequencing and RNA sequencing. The library was prepared using multiplex PCR. Reads for this sample came from an Illumina HiSeq 4000. TCR beta libraries were built with iRepertoire HTBI primers and Arm-PCR amplification of CDR3 regions. Clones were called with MiXCR by TCRdb after fastp trimmed the public reads at Q25, and only in-frame beta chains were retained. Rows with a matching CDR3 protein are joined into one entry that keeps the most common DNA and genes. A total of roughly 490,000 distinct CDR3 sequences appear in this sample, roughly 22% of them only once. The top ten clonotypes cover about an eighth of the sample.

Sequencing used peripheral blood mononuclear cells (PBMCs), obtained when the disease was refractory, from a patient treated with antithyroid drugs. All receptors come from a female donor with Graves disease.

The gene calls are TRBV27 and TRBJ2-1, with D possibly being TRBD2 (6 bases). The CDR3 consists of 13 residues. Germline CDR1 and CDR2: MNHEY and SMNVEV (reference sequence). V gave up 4 bases and J gave up 4 bases, with 8 bases separating them. In nucleotides, the CDR3 is TGTGCCAGCAGTTGGGCGGGATACAATGAGCAGTTCTTC. Its translation: CASSWAGYNEQFF.

This clonotype has at least ten counts. DNA of the CDR3: TGTGCCAGCACCCGGATAGGCCTCGGGATAGCCAAAAACATTCAGTACTTC. Its translation: CASTRIGLGIAKNIQYF. The V call is TRBV6-1, the J call TRBJ2-4, with a tentative D call TRBD2 (5 bases). The germline V gene encodes CDR1 MNHNS and CDR2 SASEGT. V shed 7 bases and J shed 0 bases, with 19 bases lying between them. This CDR3 spans 17 amino acids.

The sample holds many counts of this clonotype. The chain couples TRBV28 to TRBJ2-2; D perhaps matches TRBD2 (6 bases). This CDR3 is 18 amino acids long. The germline V and J ends were trimmed by 8 bases and 0 bases, with 22 bases remaining between them. Per germline, CDR1 MDHEN and CDR2 SYDVKM. The CDR3 loop reads CASGGPPGGRTNTGELFF. Written as DNA, the CDR3 is TGTGCCAGCGGTGGGCCTCCTGGAGGGCGGACGAACACCGGGGAGCTGTTTTTT.

CDR3 sequence (DNA): TGTGCCAGCAGTTCGAGGTGGGGCGCCAAAAACATTCAGTACTTC. As protein: CASSSRWGAKNIQYF. V gene TRBV7-9 combines with J gene TRBJ2-4, with D possibly TRBD1 on 5 matching bases. This CDR3 comprises 15 residues. Trimming removed 6 bases from V and 1 base from J, with 13 bases in between. The V gene's germline CDR1 is SEHNR and CDR2 FQNEAQ (reference sequence). Full variable domain (rest looked up from reference TRBV7-9 and TRBJ2-4): DTGVSQNPRHKITKRGQNVTFRCDPISEHNRLYWYRQTLGQGPEFLTYFQNEAQLEKSRLLSDRFSAERPKGSFSTLEIQRTEQGDSAMYLCASSSRWGAKNIQYFGAGTRLSVL.

This clonotype was observed at least ten times. The rearrangement links TRBV6-5 to TRBJ1-5; 9 nucleotides align to TRBD1. After removal of 0 bases from V and 4 bases from J, the junction contained 4 bases not matched to a gene. Germline V gene sequence: CDR1 MNHEY, CDR2 SVGAGI. The CDR3 has 16 residues. The DNA of the CDR3 is TGTGCCAGCAGTTACTCCCTCGGGACAGGGAATCAGCCCCAGCATTTT. This codes for CASSYSLGTGNQPQHF.

This clonotype came up a few times. The CDR3 sequence is CASSFSGQANQPQHF. CDR3 bases: TGTGCCAGCAGTTTCTCAGGACAGGCTAATCAGCCCCAGCATTTT. V is TRBV12-3 or TRBV12-4 and J is TRBJ1-5, with TRBD1 identical over 7 bases. Losses at the gene ends were 3 bases for V and 4 bases for J; bases not matched to a gene: 6. This CDR3 has 15 amino acids.

The V call is TRBV6-5, the J call TRBJ2-2; D gene ambiguous. There are 12 residues in the CDR3. The V and J ends lost 2 bases and 6 bases respectively, with 4 bases between them. CDR1 is MNHEY and CDR2 is SVGAGI in the germline V gene. The CDR3 region is CASSYLSGELFF. The CDR3 coding sequence is TGTGCCAGCAGTTACCTGTCCGGGGAGCTGTTTTTT.

The chain carries TRBV7-2 and TRBJ1-6, with D possibly matching TRBD1 (5 bases). V was pared by 2 bases and J by 10 bases, with 15 bases between. CDR3 length: 15 residues. Germline values: CDR1 SGHTA, CDR2 FQGNSA. The CDR3 sequence: CASSLNAGLGSPLHF. In DNA, the CDR3 is TGTGCCAGCAGCTTAAATGCAGGGTTAGGGTCACCCCTCCACTTT.

This clonotype was seen more than once but under ten times. The CDR3 is CASSPWEKGGYTF. The CDR3 DNA follows: TGTGCCAGCTCACCTTGGGAGAAAGGAGGCTACACCTTC. This chain links TRBV18 with TRBJ1-2, with D hard to call. Trimming cost V 3 bases and J 8 bases, with 13 bases left between them. Germline V CDR1 and CDR2: KGHSH, LQKENI. The CDR3 consists of 13 residues.

The chain combines TRBV28 with TRBJ2-1, with TRBD2 matching over 13 bases. This CDR3 region has 15 residues. The ends lost 3 bases at V and 5 bases at J; junction bases unmatched: 1. The germline gives CDR1 MDHEN, CDR2 SYDVKM. CDR3 bases: TGTGCCAGCAGTTTTGGACTAGCGGGGGACAATGAGCAGTTCTTC. This gives the protein CASSFGLAGDNEQFF.

This clonotype was observed a few times. The chain uses TRBV20-1 and TRBJ2-7; either TRBD1 or TRBD2 may fit D (5 bases each). Germline CDR1 and CDR2: DFQATT and SNEGSKA (reference sequence). The CDR3 runs to 16 residues. Trimming pared 0 bases from V and 0 bases from J, leaving 15 bases between. CDR3 DNA: TGCAGTGCTAGAGACCTCGGGACCGCACCCTCCTACGAGCAGTACTTC. It yields the protein CSARDLGTAPSYEQYF.

This clonotype was seen repeatedly, ten times or more. The rearrangement uses TRBV3-1 and TRBJ1-2; 7 bases match TRBD1. The CDR3 is 15 residues long. Germline values: CDR1 LGHDT, CDR2 YNNKEL (reference sequence). V dropped 4 bases and J dropped 5; count of bases not matched to a gene: 10. The CDR3 nucleotides read TGTGCCAGCAGCCCACCAACGACAGGGAAATATGGCTACACCTTC. Protein: CASSPPTTGKYGYTF. The entire variable domain, with the rest obtained from reference TRBV3-1 and TRBJ1-2, is as follows: DTAVSQTPKYLVTQMGNDKSIKCEQNLGHDTMYWYKQDSKKFLKIMFSYNNKELIINETVPNRFSPKSPDKAHLNLHINSLELGDSAVYFCASSPPTTGKYGYTFGSGTRLTVV.

J is TRBJ2-7 and V is TRBV7-6; 8 nucleotides align to TRBD1. The V segment lost 4 bases and the J segment 2 bases; nucleotides outside the gene matches: 7. There are 15 residues in the CDR3. Germline V gene sequence: CDR1 SGHVS, CDR2 FNYEAQ. This CDR3 reads CASSSFRTGPYEQYF. The DNA of the CDR3 is TGTGCCAGCAGCTCTTTCCGGACAGGGCCCTACGAGCAGTACTTC.

There are many counts of this clonotype. This chain links TRBV27 with TRBJ2-7; D is unclear. CDR3 size: 12 residues. Trimming left V 8 bases short and J 3 bases short, with 11 bases between. CDR1 is MNHEY, CDR2 SMNVEV, per germline (reference sequence). Here the CDR3 DNA reads TGTGCCAGCGCAGGTGTGCTCTACGAGCAGTACTTC. Its protein product is CASAGVLYEQYF.

The sample holds many counts of this clonotype. The chain combines TRBV6-2 or TRBV6-3 with TRBJ2-5; TRBD2 agrees at 15 bases. V was clipped by 2 bases and J by 4 bases; unmatched bases: 5. This CDR3 is 17 amino acids long. Germline lookup yields CDR1 MNHEY and CDR2 SVGEGT. The CDR3 spells CASSYGGTSGGLETQYF. CDR3 in DNA: TGTGCCAGCAGTTACGGCGGGACTAGCGGGGGGTTAGAGACCCAGTACTTC.

This sequence joins TRBV2 and TRBJ1-4, with D hard to call. The CDR3 has 15 amino acids. Germline V CDR1 and CDR2: SNHLY, FYNNEI. The germline V and J ends were trimmed by 1 base and 2 bases, with 8 bases remaining between them. The CDR3: CASSEEGYTNEKLFF. The CDR3 DNA is TGTGCCAGCAGTGAAGAGGGTTATACTAATGAAAAACTGTTTTTT.

A few counts support this clonotype. The rearrangement links TRBV7-2 to TRBJ2-7, with TRBD1 matching 9 bases. Germline CDR1 SGHTA, CDR2 FQGNSA. The length of the CDR3 is 14 residues. V lost 3 bases and J lost 2; bases outside the gene matches: 2. CDR3 loop: CASSFNRGPYEQYF. The CDR3 nucleotides read TGTGCCAGCAGCTTTAACAGGGGGCCCTACGAGCAGTACTTC.

This clonotype was counted only a few times. CDR3 amino acids: CASSLGSVGNANEKLFF. The CDR3, as DNA: TGCGCCAGCAGCCTCGGTTCGGTGGGGAACGCTAATGAAAAACTGTTTTTT. The genes are TRBV4-1 and TRBJ1-4, with D unresolved. V was shortened by 4 bases and J by 3 bases, with 18 bases between the two germline ends. Germline CDR1 is MGHRA and CDR2 is YSYEKL. The CDR3 runs 17 residues.

This clonotype was observed many times. This chain connects TRBV2 to TRBJ2-7; D is uncertain. The CDR3 length is 14 residues. Germline V CDR1 and CDR2: SNHLY, FYNNEI. Trimming took off 1 base at V and 0 bases at J, with 7 bases between the two ends. The CDR3, as DNA: TGTGCCAGCAGTGAAGAGGTACTCTCCTACGAGCAGTACTTC. The encoded protein is CASSEEVLSYEQYF.

A few counts support this clonotype. The chain employs TRBV7-3 and TRBJ2-3; no clear D. The germline V gene encodes CDR1 SGHTA and CDR2 FQGTGA. Between the trimmed V and J ends, which lost 1 base and 2 bases, there was a span of 10 bases. There are 15 residues in the CDR3. The CDR3 DNA reads TGTGCCAGCAGCTTAAAGACTGGATCCACAGATACGCAGTATTTT. It codes for CASSLKTGSTDTQYF.

The genes are TRBV30 and TRBJ1-1; 7 bases map to TRBD1. From germline, CDR1 is GTSNPN and CDR2 SVGIG (reference sequence). V shed 1 base, J shed 1 base, and the junction held 3 bases outside the gene matches. The CDR3 totals 14 residues. The CDR3 loop reads CAWSAGTANTEAFF. CDR3 DNA: TGTGCCTGGAGTGCCGGGACAGCGAACACTGAAGCTTTCTTT.

This clonotype was counted a single time. This may arise from a read error, as a much more abundant clone is one base away. The chain combines TRBV11-2 with TRBJ2-7; TRBD1 matches 10 bases. The junction had 9 bases not matched to a gene; V was cut back by 8 bases and J by 5 bases. Germline CDR1 and CDR2: SGHAT and FQNNGV. The CDR3 consists of 14 residues. DNA of the CDR3: TGTGCCAGCGGCCCAGGGACAGGGGAGGACGAGCAGTACTTC. Protein sequence: CASGPGTGEDEQYF.

This clonotype was found many times. The chain joins TRBV15 to TRBJ2-5; 10 positions match TRBD1. Germline trimming cut 3 bases from V and 3 bases from J; bases unmatched to any gene: 4. This CDR3 has 15 amino acids. Germline V CDR1 and CDR2: LNHNV, YYDKDF (reference sequence). The CDR3 region is CATSRGQGTEETQYF. The CDR3 nucleotides read TGTGCCACCAGCAGGGGACAGGGGACGGAAGAGACCCAGTACTTC.

This clonotype has at least ten counts. The chain links TRBV2 to TRBJ1-2; TRBD1 matches 8 bases. The CDR3 is 14 residues long. With V trimmed by 4 bases and J by 7 bases, 8 bases remained unmatched. CDR1 is SNHLY and CDR2 is FYNNEI in the germline V gene. CDR3 nucleotides: TGTGCCAGCAGTGCCGTAGCAGGGGGCCTTGGCTACACCTTC. It is translated as CASSAVAGGLGYTF. The complete variable domain, with remaining parts taken from reference TRBV2 and TRBJ1-2, reads EPEVTQTPSHQVTQMGQEVILRCVPISNHLYFYWYRQILGQKVEFLVSFYNNEISEKSEIFDDQFSVERPDGSNFTLKIRSTKLEDSAMYFCASSAVAGGLGYTFGSGTRLTVV.

This chain links TRBV15 with TRBJ1-1, with D perhaps TRBD1 (5 bases). Per germline, CDR1 LNHNV and CDR2 YYDKDF (reference sequence). This CDR3 is built from 14 residues. Trimming stripped 0 bases from V and 10 bases from J, with 15 bases between. CDR3 coding DNA: TGTGCCACCAGCAGAGATCCGGGGGGGGTAGCAGCTTTCTTT. Amino acid sequence: CATSRDPGGVAAFF.

This clonotype was detected a few times. The chain uses TRBV30 and TRBJ1-1; D is unclear. Germline CDR1 GTSNPN, CDR2 SVGIG (reference sequence). The ends were cut back, 4 bases at V and 5 bases at J, with 14 bases in the middle. The CDR3 runs 13 residues. For the CDR3, the DNA is TGTGCCTGGACCCCAATTGGAAGAACTGAAGCTTTCTTT. This encodes CAWTPIGRTEAFF.